These T cell receptor beta chains were read from a single sample in a study of T cells after yellow fever vaccination. TCRdb used MiXCR to reprocess the 5' RACE reads, holding one entry per CDR3 protein. This sample has 300,000 to 350,000 distinct CDR3 sequences, with almost 4% found just once. This material consisted of PBMCs, taken 5 days after the yellow fever booster vaccination. The receptors stem from a man aged 18 to 29 who received the YFV17D yellow fever vaccine. Both conserved end residues are part of each CDR3. Each record gives: V gene, clone size, D gene, J gene, CDR3 DNA, CDR3 protein. D genes are given only for firm matches. Expanded clones are given a class, and other clones once, few, many or no size at all.

>TRBV12-3/TRBV12-4|.|.|TRBJ1-2
TGTGCCAGCAGGCCTAACCTTGGACCGGACCGGCTTTACACCTTC
CASRPNLGPDRLYTF
>TRBV29-1|few|TRBD1|TRBJ1-1
TGCAGCGCGTCGGGACAGGGGACTGAAGCTTTCTTT
CSASGQGTEAFF
>TRBV21-1|many|.|TRBJ2-1
TGTGCCAGCCGGGACAGGGCCAATGAGCAGTTCTTC
CASRDRANEQFF
>TRBV4-3|.|.|TRBJ1-3
TGCGCCAGCAGCCAGGACAGTAGCTCTGGAAACACCATATATTTT
CASSQDSSSGNTIYF
>TRBV29-1|.|TRBD1|TRBJ1-2
TGCAGCACGGGACAGGGATTAGGCTACACCTTC
CSTGQGLGYTF
>TRBV27|.|.|TRBJ2-1
TGTGCCAGCAGTTTCTCCCAGTCAGCCTACAATGAGCAGTTCTTC
CASSFSQSAYNEQFF
>TRBV5-4|few|.|TRBJ1-2
TGTGCCAGCAGCCCGGTTGGAACCTATGGCTACACCTTC
CASSPVGTYGYTF
>TRBV3-1|.|TRBD2|TRBJ2-1
TGTGCCAGCAGCCAATTAGCGGGAGTTGAGCAGTTCTTC
CASSQLAGVEQFF
>TRBV5-1|.|TRBD2|TRBJ2-7
TGCGCCAGCAGCGGCGGACTAGCGGGCCTCTCCTACGAGCAGTACTTC
CASSGGLAGLSYEQYF
>TRBV3-1|.|.|TRBJ2-5
TGTGCCAGCAGCCAAATCGAGGCGGAGACCCAGTACTTC
CASSQIEAETQYF
>TRBV9|.|TRBD1|TRBJ2-2
TGTGCCAGCAGCCGGACAGGCGGAGACACCGGGGAGCTGTTTTTT
CASSRTGGDTGELFF
>TRBV7-2|.|.|TRBJ2-3
TGTGCCAGCAGCTTAGGTATCGGCCTCGCCGGTACGCAGTATTTT
CASSLGIGLAGTQYF
>TRBV6-1|few|.|TRBJ1-6
TGTGCCAGCTTGCCGTGGCCTAAGTCACCCCTCCACTTT
CASLPWPKSPLHF
>TRBV25-1|.|.|TRBJ1-1
TGTGCCAGCTTACGGAACACTGAAGCTTTCTTT
CASLRNTEAFF
>TRBV5-6|few|.|TRBJ1-2
TGTGCCAGCAGCTTGTCAGGAAATGGCTACACCTTC
CASSLSGNGYTF
>TRBV20-1|.|TRBD2|TRBJ2-7
TGCAGTGCTAGAGATCGGGGAGGGAGGAGCTCCTACGAGCAGTACTTC
CSARDRGGRSSYEQYF
>TRBV7-6|.|TRBD1|TRBJ1-1
TGTGCCAGCAGGGAAGGGGGCGATGAAGCTTTCTTT
CASREGGDEAFF